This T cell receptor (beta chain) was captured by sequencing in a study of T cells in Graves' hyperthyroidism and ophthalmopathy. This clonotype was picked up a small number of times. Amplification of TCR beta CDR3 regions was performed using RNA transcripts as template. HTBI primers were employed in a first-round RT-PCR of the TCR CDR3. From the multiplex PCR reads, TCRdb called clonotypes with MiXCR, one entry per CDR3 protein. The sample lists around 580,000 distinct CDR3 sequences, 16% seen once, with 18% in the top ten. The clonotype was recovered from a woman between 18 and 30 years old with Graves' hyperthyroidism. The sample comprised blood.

The CDR3 nucleotides are TGTGCCAGCAGTGACAAAGGACTAGCGAGCACAGATACGCAGTATTTT. The encoded protein is CASSDKGLASTDTQYF. The genes are TRBV6-4 and TRBJ2-3; 9 nucleotides match TRBD2. The junction had 3 bases not matched to a gene; V was cut back by 2 bases and J by 0 bases. The CDR3 runs 16 residues. Germline V gene lookup returns CDR1 MRHNA and CDR2 SNTAGT.